The 26 T cell receptor beta chains in this list originate from one sample, sequenced in a study of Tregs in tolerant kidney transplant recipients. The data were produced by immunoSEQ multiplex PCR, yet TCRdb's version contains in-frame clones alone and is incomplete. The sample has 74,000 or so clones, roughly 90% seen once. Mixed chimerism was transient after nonmyeloablative marrow transplants from related graft donors. Material: CD4+ T cells from blood (PBMCs), obtained 24 months after the transplant. These receptors all come from a human patient who received a combined kidney and bone marrow transplant. The graft donor may be the source of some T cells.

This clone appeared a single time. This sequence joins TRBV7-6 and TRBJ1-6; TRBD1 is a possible D gene (5 bases). The CDR3 consists of 16 residues. The V gene's germline CDR1 is SGHVS and CDR2 FNYEAQ. V lost 5 bases, J lost 0 bases, and 11 bases lay in between. Written as DNA, the CDR3 is TGTGCCAGCAGCCTCGACGGGGGCTCCTATAATTCACCCCTCCACTTT. Translation gives CASSLDGGSYNSPLHF.

A single count supports this clone. The chain carries TRBV4-1 and TRBJ1-4, with D possibly matching TRBD1 (5 bases). Trimming removed 2 bases at V and 6 bases at J, with 13 bases between. The CDR3 totals 15 residues. CDR1 is MGHRA, CDR2 YSYEKL, per germline. The CDR3 nucleotides are TGCGCCAGCAGCCAATCATCCACGACAGATGAAAAACTGTTTTTT. Protein: CASSQSSTTDEKLFF.

CDR3 amino acids: CASSNIGPQHF. Written as DNA, the CDR3 is TGTGCCAGTAGTAATATCGGGCCCCAGCATTTT. The chain recombines TRBV19 with TRBJ1-5, with D uncertain. Trimming stripped 4 bases from V and 9 bases from J, with 7 bases between. This CDR3 spans 11 amino acids. The germline V gene has CDR1 LNHDA and CDR2 SQIVND (reference sequence).

The genes are TRBV9 and TRBJ2-3, with a weak D call TRBD1 (6 bases). The V gene's germline CDR1 is SGDLS and CDR2 YYNGEE. The V gene lost 5 bases and the J gene lost 0 bases, with 10 bases spanning the gap. The length of the CDR3 is 14 residues. CDR3 region: CASSLGQSTDTQYF. The CDR3 coding sequence is TGTGCCAGCAGTCTCGGACAGAGCACAGATACGCAGTATTTT.

CDR3 DNA sequence: TGTGCCAGCAGCACGATGGGTTACCCGGGACTAGCGGACTACAATGAGCAGTTCTTC. It encodes CASSTMGYPGLADYNEQFF. The genes are TRBV11-1 and TRBJ2-1, with 11 bases aligning to TRBD2. CDR1 is SGHAT and CDR2 is FQDESV in the germline V gene (reference sequence). This CDR3 is 19 amino acids long. V was pared by 5 bases and J by 3 bases, with 15 bases of the junction left unmatched. Supplemented by reference TRBV11-1 and TRBJ2-1, the full variable domain reads EAEVAQSPRYKITEKSQAVAFWCDPISGHATLYWYRQILGQGPELLVQFQDESVVDDSQLPKDRFSAERLKGVDSTLKIQPAELGDSAMYLCASSTMGYPGLADYNEQFFGPGTRLTVL.

J is TRBJ2-3 and V is TRBV10-3; 8 bases match TRBD2. This CDR3 region has 17 residues. CDR1 is ENHRY, CDR2 SYGVKD, per germline. V was pared by 3 bases and J by 0 bases, with 8 bases of the junction left unmatched. The CDR3 DNA reads TGTGCCATCAGTGAATGGCGGGAGGACGATAGCACAGATACGCAGTATTTT. Translation: CAISEWREDDSTDTQYF.

The rearrangement uses TRBV27 and TRBJ1-6, with D tentatively TRBD1 (5 bases). The V gene lost 5 bases and the J gene lost 14 bases, with 16 bases spanning the gap. Germline V lookup: CDR1 MNHEY, CDR2 SMNVEV (reference sequence). CDR3 length: 13 amino acids. The CDR3 nucleotides are TGTGCCAGCAGTCCAGGGTGGAAGCAGGCCCTCCACTTT. Translated: CASSPGWKQALHF.

The chain carries TRBV4-2 and TRBJ1-1, with 10 bases lining up with TRBD1. With 1 base clipped from V and 5 bases from J, the junction kept 7 bases outside the gene matches. The CDR3 is 16 residues long. The germline gives CDR1 LGHNA, CDR2 YNFKEQ. CDR3 nucleotides: TGTGCCAGCAGCCAAGGTCGACAGGGGGCGGGGACTGAAGCTTTCTTT. Its translation is CASSQGRQGAGTEAFF.

On this clone: One end of the junction fails to match germline, which may point to a read error. The same CDR3 arises from other DNA sequences in this sample as well. The chain has TRBV15 and TRBJ1-6, with D unresolved. The CDR3 is 15 residues long. Germline V CDR1 and CDR2: LNHNV, YYDKDF (reference sequence). DNA of the CDR3: TGTGCCACCAGCAGAGGGACTTTTGGAAATTCCCCCCTCCACTTT. Translation gives CATSRGTFGNSPLHF.

The V and J genes are TRBV4-2 and TRBJ1-2, with a possible D match to TRBD1 (6 bases). CDR3 size: 14 residues. The germline V and J ends were trimmed by 1 base and 8 bases, with 14 bases remaining between them. Germline V gene sequence: CDR1 LGHNA, CDR2 YNFKEQ. The DNA for the CDR3 is TGTGCCAGCAGCCAAGTGACCAGGGGTGACGGCTACACCTTC. Translating it yields CASSQVTRGDGYTF.

The chain joins TRBV7-2 to TRBJ1-4; TRBD1 matches at 10 bases. This CDR3 is 16 amino acids long. V trimming: 1 base; J trimming: 8 bases; junction bases outside the gene matches: 7. CDR1 and CDR2 (germline): SGHTA, FQGNSA. The CDR3 sequence is CASSLGGQGLGEKLFF. Written as DNA, the CDR3 is TGTGCCAGCAGCTTAGGGGGACAGGGGTTAGGAGAAAAACTGTTTTTT. The variable domain in full, with the rest retrieved from reference TRBV7-2 and TRBJ1-4, is GAGVSQSPSNKVTEKGKDVELRCDPISGHTALYWYRQSLGQGLEFLIYFQGNSAPDKSGLPSDRFSAERTGGSVSTLTIQRTQQEDSAVYLCASSLGGQGLGEKLFFGSGTQLSVL.

The chain uses TRBV7-2 and TRBJ1-1, with D possibly TRBD1 on 6 matching bases. V was trimmed by 5 bases and J by 6 bases, leaving 16 bases between them. From germline, CDR1 is SGHTA and CDR2 FQGNSA. The CDR3 sequence is 14 residues long. DNA for the CDR3: TGTGCCAGCAGCACATCAGGGGCGGCCCCTGAAGCTTTCTTT. As protein: CASSTSGAAPEAFF. The full variable domain, its missing parts supplied by reference TRBV7-2 and TRBJ1-1, is GAGVSQSPSNKVTEKGKDVELRCDPISGHTALYWYRQSLGQGLEFLIYFQGNSAPDKSGLPSDRFSAERTGGSVSTLTIQRTQQEDSAVYLCASSTSGAAPEAFFGQGTRLTVV.

DNA for the CDR3: TGTGCCAGCAGGACCCGGGCCCAGGGGTCCTACGAGCAGTACTTC. Its protein product is CASRTRAQGSYEQYF. The rearrangement uses TRBV2 and TRBJ2-7; TRBD1 is a possible D gene (6 bases). The ends were cut back, 6 bases at V and 1 base at J, with 16 bases in the middle. Looked up from germline, CDR1 is SNHLY and CDR2 is FYNNEI. The CDR3 has 15 amino acids.

V is TRBV18 and J is TRBJ1-1; 7 bases map to TRBD1. V lost 6 bases to trimming and J lost 0 bases; unmatched junction nucleotides: 10. CDR1 is KGHSH, CDR2 LQKENI, per germline. The CDR3 consists of 16 residues. The CDR3 spells CASSRGRGMVNTEAFF. The CDR3 DNA sequence: TGTGCCAGCTCCAGGGGCAGGGGGATGGTGAACACTGAAGCTTTCTTT.

This chain joins TRBV19 and TRBJ2-1; TRBD1 matches at 9 bases. Germline trimming cut 5 bases from V and 8 bases from J; bases unmatched to any gene: 4. The CDR3 runs to 13 residues. Germline loops: CDR1 LNHDA, CDR2 SQIVND (reference sequence). The CDR3 sequence: CASSQDRGHEQFF. DNA of the CDR3: TGTGCCAGTAGTCAGGACAGGGGACATGAGCAGTTCTTC.

The CDR3 sequence is CASSQGLAETGELFF. CDR3 in DNA: TGTGCCAGCAGCCAGGGACTAGCGGAAACCGGGGAGCTGTTTTTT. The chain combines TRBV11-3 with TRBJ2-2; 11 positions agree with TRBD2. CDR1 and CDR2 from the germline V gene are SGHNT and YENEEA. This CDR3 comprises 15 residues. The ends lost 5 bases at V and 5 bases at J; junction bases unmatched: 4.

The genes are TRBV28 and TRBJ2-7; TRBD2 might be the D (5 bases). This CDR3 is built from 16 residues. Germline-derived CDR1 and CDR2 are MDHEN and SYDVKM. V was clipped by 1 base and J by 3 bases, with 16 bases between them. The CDR3 sequence is CASSLLGPRGDYEQYF. The CDR3, as DNA: TGTGCCAGCAGTTTATTAGGGCCACGGGGTGACTACGAGCAGTACTTC.

V usage is TRBV19 and J usage is TRBJ1-6; 8 bases map to TRBD1. There are 19 residues in the CDR3. Germline values: CDR1 LNHDA, CDR2 SQIVND (reference sequence). The J segment lost 1 base and the V segment lost 3 bases, leaving 11 bases of the junction unmatched. CDR3 loop: CASSIPDRGWESYNSPLHF. In nucleotides, the CDR3 is TGTGCCAGTAGTATCCCCGACAGGGGATGGGAATCCTATAATTCACCCCTCCACTTT.

The chain links TRBV15 to TRBJ2-3; D is possibly TRBD2 (5 bases). The CDR3 has 18 residues. CDR1 and CDR2 (germline): LNHNV, YYDKDF (reference sequence). Between the trimmed V and J ends, which lost 0 bases and 2 bases, there was a span of 18 bases. The CDR3 DNA reads as TGTGCCACCAGCAGAGATCGTTCCCCGAGCGGATACACAGATACGCAGTATTTT. Its protein is CATSRDRSPSGYTDTQYF.

V is TRBV7-3 and J is TRBJ2-1, with D perhaps matching TRBD2 (6 bases). Deletions cut 5 bases from V and 1 base from J, with 12 bases between. The CDR3 covers 15 residues. The V gene's germline CDR1 is SGHTA and CDR2 FQGTGA. DNA of the CDR3: TGTGCCAGCAGCGCGGGACTTCCGTCCTACAATGAGCAGTTCTTC. This sequence encodes CASSAGLPSYNEQFF.

The chain links TRBV9 to TRBJ2-2; 7 nucleotides align to TRBD1. V was clipped by 4 bases and J by 4 bases; unmatched bases: 10. The germline CDR1 and CDR2 sequences are SGDLS and YYNGEE. The CDR3 length is 16 residues. In DNA form, the CDR3 reads TGTGCCAGCAGCCCCCAGACAGGGAAGGCCACCGGGGAGCTGTTTTTT. It translates to CASSPQTGKATGELFF.

The chain joins TRBV6-4 to TRBJ2-3; 7 bases align to TRBD1. Germline lookup yields CDR1 MRHNA and CDR2 SNTAGT. This CDR3 comprises 15 residues. Losses at the gene ends were 3 bases for V and 4 bases for J; bases not matched to a gene: 7. Here the CDR3 DNA reads TGTGCCAGCAGTGAGACCGGGACAGATCCAGATACGCAGTATTTT. It encodes CASSETGTDPDTQYF.

The sample holds one count of this clone. The chain couples TRBV28 to TRBJ1-1; perhaps TRBD1 as D (5 bases). Germline-derived CDR1 and CDR2 are MDHEN and SYDVKM. V was trimmed by 6 bases and J by 0 bases, leaving 20 bases between them. This CDR3 spans 17 amino acids. The DNA for the CDR3 is TGTGCCAGCAGGCTCCCCGGGGGTCGGAACATGAACACTGAAGCTTTCTTT. It is translated as CASRLPGGRNMNTEAFF.

This chain links TRBV5-1 with TRBJ2-5, with D possibly being TRBD1 (5 bases). This CDR3 has 14 amino acids. The germline V and J ends were trimmed by 5 bases and 4 bases, with 15 bases remaining between them. CDR1 SGHRS and CDR2 YFSETQ come from the germline V gene. The CDR3 protein is CASSQAQGRETQYF. CDR3 DNA sequence: TGCGCCAGCAGTCAGGCCCAGGGAAGAGAGACCCAGTACTTC.

The chain carries TRBV2 and TRBJ2-3, with D maybe TRBD2 (6 bases). The CDR3 spans 12 residues. The germline V and J ends were trimmed by 5 bases and 4 bases, with 7 bases remaining between them. Per the germline V gene, CDR1 is SNHLY and CDR2 is FYNNEI. The CDR3, as DNA: TGTGCCAGCAGTTGGGGGGCAGATACGCAGTATTTT. This encodes CASSWGADTQYF.

This chain uses TRBV30 with TRBJ1-2; D not resolved. Germline assignment: CDR1 GTSNPN and CDR2 SVGIG (reference sequence). The CDR3 loop spans 12 amino acids. Trimming pared 4 bases from V and 8 bases from J, leaving 14 bases between. The CDR3 DNA reads TGTGCCTGGAACCCGGGAGGCTGGGGCTACACCTTC. This sequence encodes CAWNPGGWGYTF.